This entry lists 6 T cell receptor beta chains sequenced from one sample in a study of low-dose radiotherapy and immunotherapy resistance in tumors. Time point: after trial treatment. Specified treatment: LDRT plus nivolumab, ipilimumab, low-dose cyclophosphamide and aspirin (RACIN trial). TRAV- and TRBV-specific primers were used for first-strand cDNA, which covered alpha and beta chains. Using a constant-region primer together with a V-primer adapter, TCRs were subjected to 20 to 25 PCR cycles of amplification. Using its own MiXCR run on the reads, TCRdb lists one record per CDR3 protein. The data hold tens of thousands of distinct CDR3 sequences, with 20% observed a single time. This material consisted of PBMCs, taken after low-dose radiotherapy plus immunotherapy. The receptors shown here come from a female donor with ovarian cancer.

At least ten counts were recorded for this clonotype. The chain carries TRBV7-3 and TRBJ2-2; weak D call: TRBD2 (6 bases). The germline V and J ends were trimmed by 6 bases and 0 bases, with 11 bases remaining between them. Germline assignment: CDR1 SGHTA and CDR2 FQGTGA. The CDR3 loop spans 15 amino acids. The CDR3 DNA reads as TGTGCCAGCAGTCGCCGGGGGTCGAACACCGGGGAGCTGTTTTTT. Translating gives CASSRRGSNTGELFF.

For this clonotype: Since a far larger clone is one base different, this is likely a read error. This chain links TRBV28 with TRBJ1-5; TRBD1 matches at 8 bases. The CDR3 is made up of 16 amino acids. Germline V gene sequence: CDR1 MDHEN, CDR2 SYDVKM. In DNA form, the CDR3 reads TGTGCCATCAGTGATGGCGGACAGGGCCACGGGCAGCCCCAGCATTTT. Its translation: CAISDGGQGHGQPQHF.

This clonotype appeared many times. CDR3 DNA: TGTGCCAGCAGTTACCTCAGGAGACTAGCGGGAGGTGAGCAGTTCTTC. It codes for CASSYLRRLAGGEQFF. This sequence joins TRBV6-5 and TRBJ2-1, with 13 bases matching TRBD2. Trimming removed 2 bases from V and 9 bases from J; junction bases left unmatched: 7. Per germline, CDR1 MNHEY and CDR2 SVGAGI. This CDR3 contains 16 residues.

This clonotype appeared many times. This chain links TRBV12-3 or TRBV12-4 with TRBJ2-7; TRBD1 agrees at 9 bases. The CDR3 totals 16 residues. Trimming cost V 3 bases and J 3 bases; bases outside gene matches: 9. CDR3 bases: TGTGCCAGCAGTTTCTTGTTCGGGACAGGGTTCTACGAGCAGTACTTC. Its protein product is CASSFLFGTGFYEQYF.

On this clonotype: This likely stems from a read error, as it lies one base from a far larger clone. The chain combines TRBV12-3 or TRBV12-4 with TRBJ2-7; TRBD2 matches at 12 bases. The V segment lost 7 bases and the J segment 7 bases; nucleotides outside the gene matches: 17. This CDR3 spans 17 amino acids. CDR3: CASNPGTSGFSYNEQYF. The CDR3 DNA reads TGTGCCAGCAACCCCGGGACTAGCGGGTTCTCCTACAATGAGCAGTACTTC.

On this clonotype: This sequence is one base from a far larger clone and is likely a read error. The CDR3 bases are TGTGCCAGCAGTTACCCCGGGTCCTCCTACGAGCAGTTCTTC. Protein product: CASSYPGSSYEQFF. The chain recombines TRBV6-1 with TRBJ2-1, with unresolved D. Trimming left V 5 bases short and J 10 bases short, with 18 bases between. Germline loops: CDR1 MNHNS, CDR2 SASEGT. This CDR3 contains 14 residues.